The 3 T cell receptor beta chains below come from one sample, sequenced in a study of tumor-infiltrating lymphocytes in oesophageal squamous cell carcinoma. One entry per CDR3 protein results from TCRdb running MiXCR on the PCR reads. The sample records more than 7,000 distinct CDR3 sequences, 66% being singletons. What was sequenced was esophageal tumor tissue. These receptors all stem from a female donor with esophageal squamous cell carcinoma.

The genes are TRBV4-3 and TRBJ2-7, with 11 bases that match TRBD1. This CDR3 is 15 amino acids long. The ends lost 6 bases at V and 3 bases at J; junction bases unmatched: 7. The germline V gene encodes CDR1 LGHNA and CDR2 YSLEER. The CDR3 reads CASRSTGTGGYEQYF. CDR3 sequence (DNA): TGCGCCAGCAGGAGTACCGGGACAGGGGGCTACGAGCAGTACTTC.

The chain combines TRBV24-1 with TRBJ2-7; D may be TRBD1 or TRBD2 (6 bases each). V lost 4 bases and J lost 7, with 28 bases in between. This CDR3 comprises 18 residues. Germline V gene lookup returns CDR1 KGHDR and CDR2 SFDVKD. The CDR3 sequence: CATSDPNPGAKIHNEQYF. The CDR3 bases are TGTGCCACCAGTGACCCTAATCCGGGGGCAAAGATCCACAATGAGCAGTACTTC.

The chain links TRBV7-8 to TRBJ2-3; 7 nucleotides match TRBD1. The DNA end lines up better with TRBJ2-7; the J call may be wrong. CDR3 length: 14 amino acids. Looked up from germline, CDR1 is SGHVS and CDR2 is FQNEAQ. This CDR3 reads CASSPPGQIYEQYF. DNA of the CDR3: TGTGCCAGCAGCCCACCGGGACAGATTTACGAGCAGTACTTC.